A selection of T cell receptor beta chains follows, all from one sample in a study of cytomegalovirus exposure and HLA in healthy donors. Profiled with immunoSEQ multiplex PCR; TCRdb holds only in-frame clones, not every one. The sample has approximately 90,000 clones; 85% to 95% are singletons. The source material was PBMCs. Receptors were obtained from a woman in her twenties or thirties in good health and CMV-seropositive. The CDR3 runs from the conserved cysteine through the conserved F or W. Each record gives: clone size, D gene, V gene, J gene, CDR3 DNA, CDR3 protein. A D gene is named only where the DNA matches it firmly. Clone size, where shown, is once, few, many, or a class for clones that have expanded.

clone size: NA; D gene: NA; V gene: TRBV7-3; J gene: TRBJ2-1; CDR3 DNA: TGTGCCAGCAGCTTGGTAAAGTCCGCGTACAATGAGCAGTTCTTC; CDR3 protein: CASSLVKSAYNEQFF
clone size: NA; D gene: NA; V gene: TRBV25-1; J gene: TRBJ2-1; CDR3 DNA: TGTGCCAGCACCAAAAAGGGGGACCCTTTAGGTGAGCAGTTCTTC; CDR3 protein: CASTKKGDPLGEQFF
clone size: NA; D gene: TRBD1; V gene: TRBV4-3; J gene: TRBJ2-7; CDR3 DNA: TGCGCCAGCAGCCAAAGGACAGGGTTGTACGAGCAGTACTTC; CDR3 protein: CASSQRTGLYEQYF
clone size: NA; D gene: NA; V gene: TRBV7-2; J gene: TRBJ2-1; CDR3 DNA: TGTGCCAGCAGCATACTGACTCCACCCAATGAGCAGTTCTTC; CDR3 protein: CASSILTPPNEQFF
clone size: NA; D gene: NA; V gene: TRBV14; J gene: TRBJ2-6; CDR3 DNA: TGTGCCAGCAGCCAAGGGACCAGGGTGACTGGGGCCAACGTCCTGACTTTC; CDR3 protein: CASSQGTRVTGANVLTF
clone size: NA; D gene: TRBD1; V gene: TRBV28; J gene: TRBJ1-4; CDR3 DNA: TGTGCCAGCAGTCTAACGGGACAGGGTGGTGAAGATGAAAAACTGTTTTTT; CDR3 protein: CASSLTGQGGEDEKLFF
clone size: NA; D gene: NA; V gene: TRBV27; J gene: TRBJ2-1; CDR3 DNA: TGTGCCAGCTCCCCGACGGGGGCGGGAGCAGGGTACAATGAGCAGTTCTTC; CDR3 protein: CASSPTGAGAGYNEQFF
clone size: NA; D gene: NA; V gene: TRBV6-6; J gene: TRBJ2-1; CDR3 DNA: TGTGCCAGCAGTTACTCGAGTGGCAATGAGCAGTTCTTC; CDR3 protein: CASSYSSGNEQFF
clone size: NA; D gene: TRBD2; V gene: TRBV30; J gene: TRBJ2-1; CDR3 DNA: TGTGCCTCTCGTAGCGGGACTAACAATGAGCAGTTCTTC; CDR3 protein: CASRSGTNNEQFF
clone size: once; D gene: NA; V gene: TRBV13; J gene: TRBJ1-1; CDR3 DNA: TGTGCCAGCAGCCAACTTTTTGGGCACACTGAAGCTTTCTTT; CDR3 protein: CASSQLFGHTEAFF
clone size: NA; D gene: NA; V gene: TRBV6-6; J gene: TRBJ2-7; CDR3 DNA: TGTGCCAGCACCCCGGGCCCGGCGGGCGAGCAGTACTTC; CDR3 protein: CASTPGPAGEQYF
clone size: NA; D gene: NA; V gene: TRBV2; J gene: TRBJ2-5; CDR3 DNA: TGTGCCAGCAGTGAAGCAGGACTTCTGAACCAAGAGACCCAGTACTTC; CDR3 protein: CASSEAGLLNQETQYF
clone size: NA; D gene: TRBD2; V gene: TRBV2; J gene: TRBJ2-5; CDR3 DNA: TGTGCCAGCAGTGAATGGACTAGCGGAGAGACCCAGTACTTC; CDR3 protein: CASSEWTSGETQYF
clone size: NA; D gene: TRBD2; V gene: TRBV9; J gene: TRBJ2-2; CDR3 DNA: TGTGCCAGCAGCGTTAGCGGGAGGGGGGACACCGGGGAGCTGTTTTTT; CDR3 protein: CASSVSGRGDTGELFF
clone size: NA; D gene: NA; V gene: TRBV30; J gene: TRBJ2-4; CDR3 DNA: TGTGCCTGGAACCGGGGAGGCAAAAACATTCAGTACTTC; CDR3 protein: CAWNRGGKNIQYF
clone size: NA; D gene: TRBD2; V gene: TRBV6-6; J gene: TRBJ2-1; CDR3 DNA: TGTGCCAGCAGTTACTCGACTAGCGGGAGGGCCGATGAGCAGTTCTTC; CDR3 protein: CASSYSTSGRADEQFF
clone size: NA; D gene: TRBD1; V gene: TRBV18; J gene: TRBJ2-5; CDR3 DNA: TGTGCCAGCTCACCGACAGGGTTAACAAAAGAGACCCAGTACTTC; CDR3 protein: CASSPTGLTKETQYF
clone size: NA; D gene: TRBD1; V gene: TRBV5-1; J gene: TRBJ2-1; CDR3 DNA: TGCGCCAGCAGCTCCGGACAGGACAATGAGCAGTTCTTC; CDR3 protein: CASSSGQDNEQFF
clone size: NA; D gene: TRBD1; V gene: TRBV6-4; J gene: TRBJ2-1; CDR3 DNA: TGTGCCAGCAGTGACGCAGGGGGCAATGAGCAGTTCTTC; CDR3 protein: CASSDAGGNEQFF
clone size: NA; D gene: NA; V gene: TRBV7-9; J gene: TRBJ2-3; CDR3 DNA: TGTGCCAGCAGCCAAGGGGGACCAGATACGCAGTATTTT; CDR3 protein: CASSQGGPDTQYF
clone size: NA; D gene: NA; V gene: TRBV5-1; J gene: TRBJ2-3; CDR3 DNA: TGCGCCAGCAGCTTGAACAGTTTAACAGATACGCAGTATTTT; CDR3 protein: CASSLNSLTDTQYF